This T cell receptor beta chain originates from a study of blood T cell repertoires in COVID-19. Study-level background: The study drew acute and convalescent COVID-19 samples from the United States, Italy and Spain.

Original data processing: Amplifying reference gene primers gave estimates of nucleated cell counts. Method: immunoSEQ multiplex PCR; TCRdb's copy keeps in-frame clones and lacks some. V and J calls and clone size are those listed in that table; D and trimming were worked out from the DNA. Of just over 300,000 clones in the sample, roughly 86% were seen once. The germline V gene encodes CDR1 DFQATT and CDR2 SNEGSKA (reference sequence). The length of the CDR3 is 14 residues. Trimming left V 3 bases short and J 2 bases short, with 13 bases between. In Seattle, patients joined the study during active infection and were tracked longitudinally.

Sequenced material: peripheral blood. The clonotype was recovered from a woman aged 25 to 39 with COVID-19, enrolled during active disease. The chain is built from TRBV20-1 and TRBJ1-2; D is unclear. The CDR3 region has the DNA TGCAGTGCTAGTGAGCGGGAGACAAACTATGGCTACACCTTC. As protein: CSASERETNYGYTF.